What follows are 9 T cell receptor beta chains derived from one specimen sequenced in a study of T cell clonotyping in hematopoietic cell transplantation. TCRdb keeps only in-frame clones here, not all; method: immunoSEQ multiplex PCR. There are around 2,000 clones in the sample; almost 95% occur only once, and approximately 12% lies in the top ten. The sequences come from peripheral blood mononuclear cells, collected 30 days after allogeneic stem cell transplant. These receptors came from a female patient aged 50-59 years who had an allogeneic stem cell transplant from a related donor, so the T cells may come from the graft donor. Some clones in this sample may be carry-over from other donors' samples.

This chain joins TRBV5-6 and TRBJ1-2, with D possibly TRBD1 on 5 matching bases. Germline V lookup: CDR1 SGHDT, CDR2 YYEEEE. The CDR3 consists of 14 residues. V shed 4 bases and J shed 2 bases, with 12 bases lying between them. CDR3 sequence reads: CASSLPRGNYGYTF. CDR3 DNA sequence: TGTGCCAGCAGCCTACCGAGGGGAAACTATGGCTACACCTTC.

The gene calls are TRBV19 and TRBJ1-2, with D unresolved. Germline assignment: CDR1 LNHDA and CDR2 SQIVND (reference sequence). The V end lost 6 bases, the J end lost 0 bases, and 8 bases lay between the germline ends. CDR3 length: 13 amino acids. The CDR3 DNA reads TGTGCCAGTAGCCTTCTTTCTAACTATGGCTACACCTTC. It translates to CASSLLSNYGYTF.

In DNA, the CDR3 is TGTGCCAGCAGGGACGGCCTTAGCAATCAGCCCCAGCATTTT. It specifies CASRDGLSNQPQHF. The rearrangement links TRBV2 to TRBJ1-5; D is uncertain. The germline CDR1 and CDR2 sequences are SNHLY and FYNNEI. The V end was cut by 6 bases, the J end by 0 bases, with 9 bases between. CDR3 size: 14 residues.

The chain recombines TRBV7-9 with TRBJ1-4; maybe TRBD1 (5 bases). Germline loops: CDR1 SEHNR, CDR2 FQNEAQ (reference sequence). The CDR3 has 14 amino acids. Trimming shortened V by 5 bases and J by 8 bases, and 15 bases separated the two germline ends. This CDR3 reads CASSPTGTGEKLFF. The CDR3 DNA is TGTGCCAGCAGCCCAACCGGGACGGGAGAAAAACTGTTTTTT. The whole variable domain, remainder taken from reference TRBV7-9 and TRBJ1-4, is DTGVSQNPRHKITKRGQNVTFRCDPISEHNRLYWYRQTLGQGPEFLTYFQNEAQLEKSRLLSDRFSAERPKGSFSTLEIQRTEQGDSAMYLCASSPTGTGEKLFFGSGTQLSVL.

V is TRBV28 and J is TRBJ2-7; D is unresolved. The germline gives CDR1 MDHEN, CDR2 SYDVKM. The CDR3 is made up of 15 amino acids. The V end was cut by 4 bases, the J end by 2 bases, with 15 bases between. CDR3 nucleotides: TGTGCCAGCAGTTCCCCCTACGAACGACCCTACGAGCAGTACTTC. Protein sequence: CASSSPYERPYEQYF.

The rearrangement links TRBV4-3 to TRBJ1-4; 12 bases line up with TRBD1. This CDR3 is 15 amino acids long. The germline gives CDR1 LGHNA, CDR2 YSLEER. The junction had 5 bases not matched to a gene; V was cut back by 4 bases and J by 8 bases. This chain's CDR3 is CASSRGQGALEKLFF. DNA for the CDR3: TGCGCCAGCAGCCGGGGACAGGGGGCGCTGGAAAAACTGTTTTTT.

This sequence joins TRBV28 and TRBJ1-2; maybe TRBD1 (6 bases). Deletions cut 6 bases from V and 0 bases from J, with 11 bases between. This CDR3 has 14 residues. Germline V gene data show CDR1 as MDHEN and CDR2 as SYDVKM. DNA for the CDR3: TGTGCCAGCAGGACAGGTGGGACTAACTATGGCTACACCTTC. Protein product: CASRTGGTNYGYTF.

This sequence joins TRBV4-1 and TRBJ1-1; D gene ambiguous. V gave up 9 bases and J gave up 2 bases, with 13 bases separating them. Germline CDR1 reads MGHRA; CDR2 reads YSYEKL. This CDR3 has 13 amino acids. The CDR3 spells CASRREGNTEAFF. In DNA, the CDR3 is TGCGCCAGTAGGCGAGAGGGTAACACTGAAGCTTTCTTT.

The genes are TRBV6-4 and TRBJ2-3; D gene unclear. Trimming stripped 0 bases from V and 7 bases from J, with 8 bases between. The V gene's germline CDR1 is MRHNA and CDR2 SNTAGT. The CDR3 totals 13 residues. Written as DNA, the CDR3 is TGTGCCAGCAGTGACTCGGAGAGGAATACGCAGTATTTT. Translated, it gives CASSDSERNTQYF.